This T cell receptor (beta chain) originates from a study of control samples from healthy donors and cancer patients. The germline gives CDR1 SNHLY, CDR2 FYNNEI. The junction had 1 base not matched to a gene; V was cut back by 4 bases and J by 8 bases. The CDR3 sequence is 12 residues long. Clones were read by immunoSEQ multiplex PCR, and TCRdb kept only the in-frame ones, dropping some. The sample records 150,000 to 200,000 clones, around 92% being singletons. This clone was observed once. V gene TRBV2 combines with J gene TRBJ1-4; TRBD1 matches at 7 bases. Sample: blood. The sequence was collected from a woman in her twenties or thirties in good health. In DNA, the CDR3 is TGTGCCAGCAGTGGGACAGGCGAAAAACTGTTTTTT. Amino acids: CASSGTGEKLFF.